The next 24 T cell receptor beta chains were all read from a single sample in a study of early T cells in non-severe SARS-CoV-2 infection. TCRdb analysed the 5' RACE reads with MiXCR anew, one entry per CDR3 protein. The data contain 70,000 to 75,000 distinct CDR3 sequences, around 10% of them singletons. Specimen: whole blood. Receptors originate from an adult who was a healthcare worker with PCR-confirmed SARS-CoV-2 infection or an uninfected control (not recorded which).

This clonotype was detected ten times or more. The chain couples TRBV7-2 to TRBJ2-5; D ambiguous. Germline V lookup: CDR1 SGHTA, CDR2 FQGNSA. Trimming left V 4 bases short and J 0 bases short, with 9 bases between. This CDR3 has 14 residues. The CDR3 DNA reads TGTGCCAGCAGCTCCTCGGCGTACCAAGAGACCCAGTACTTC. Encoded protein: CASSSSAYQETQYF.

This clonotype was counted ten times or more. J is TRBJ2-5 and V is TRBV6-2 or TRBV6-3; D may be TRBD2 (6 bases). Germline V CDR1 and CDR2: MNHEY, SVGEGT. Trimming left V 7 bases short and J 1 base short, with 16 bases between. The CDR3 runs 15 residues. In DNA form, the CDR3 reads TGTGCCAGCACCACGCGTCAGGGACTCCAAGAGACCCAGTACTTC. Protein product: CASTTRQGLQETQYF.

This clonotype came up a few times. The chain is built from TRBV29-1 and TRBJ1-1; the D gene is possibly TRBD1 (5 bases). The ends were cut back, 3 bases at V and 6 bases at J, with 5 bases in the middle. Germline values: CDR1 SQVTM, CDR2 ANQGSEA. The CDR3 extends over 10 amino acids. The CDR3 here is CSVETAEAFF. The CDR3 DNA sequence: TGCAGCGTTGAGACAGCTGAAGCTTTCTTT.

This clonotype was seen many times. The CDR3 loop reads CASSLTVSGTYEQYF. In DNA form, the CDR3 reads TGTGCCAGCAGCTTAACGGTATCAGGGACCTACGAGCAGTACTTC. V is TRBV5-4 and J is TRBJ2-7; maybe TRBD1 (5 bases). V lost 2 bases and J lost 2, with 14 bases in between. The CDR3 sequence is 15 residues long. Germline V gene sequence: CDR1 SGHNT, CDR2 YYREEE (reference sequence).

There are a few counts of this clonotype. The V and J genes are TRBV5-1 and TRBJ2-7; perhaps TRBD2 as D (6 bases). The CDR3 extends over 14 amino acids. From germline, CDR1 is SGHRS and CDR2 YFSETQ. Between the trimmed V and J ends, which lost 4 bases and 2 bases, there was a span of 13 bases. The CDR3 protein is CASSPGLGAYEQYF. In nucleotides, the CDR3 is TGCGCCAGCAGCCCGGGACTCGGGGCCTACGAGCAGTACTTC.

The table lists this clonotype with a few counts. The chain is built from TRBV29-1 and TRBJ2-7; TRBD2 matches at 9 bases. Per germline, CDR1 SQVTM and CDR2 ANQGSEA. The V and J ends lost 3 bases and 5 bases, in that order; junction bases with no gene match: 8. The CDR3 spans 14 residues. The CDR3 region has the DNA TGCAGCGTTGAGGGGGTAGCGGGAGAGAACGAGCAGTACTTC. Translating it yields CSVEGVAGENEQYF.

This clonotype appeared many times. The chain links TRBV24-1 to TRBJ2-5; 9 bases map to TRBD1. The CDR3 runs to 16 residues. Germline CDR1 and CDR2: KGHDR and SFDVKD. V lost 2 bases, J lost 5 bases, and 8 bases stayed unmatched. CDR3 nucleotide sequence: TGTGCCACCAGTGATTGGAGGACAGGGGAGGGGGAGACCCAGTACTTC. Its translation is CATSDWRTGEGETQYF.

The genes are TRBV5-6 and TRBJ1-3; perhaps TRBD1 as D (5 bases). Germline CDR1 SGHDT, CDR2 YYEEEE. The CDR3 spans 13 residues. V was shortened by 9 bases and J by 2 bases, with 12 bases between the two germline ends. The CDR3 nucleotides read TGTGCCACCGCACGGGGGGCTGGAAACACCATATATTTT. As protein: CATARGAGNTIYF.

This chain links TRBV27 with TRBJ2-7, with 9 bases identical to TRBD2. Per germline, CDR1 MNHEY and CDR2 SMNVEV (reference sequence). Trimming cost V 2 bases and J 0 bases; bases outside gene matches: 2. The CDR3 has 15 amino acids. CDR3 DNA sequence: TGTGCCAGCAGTTTAGTACTAGCGGGCTCCTACGAGCAGTACTTC. The encoded protein is CASSLVLAGSYEQYF.

This clonotype was counted ten times or more. The chain uses TRBV20-1 and TRBJ2-1, with 7 bases that match TRBD1. The CDR3 covers 14 residues. Looked up from germline, CDR1 is DFQATT and CDR2 is SNEGSKA (reference sequence). V lost 0 bases, J lost 9 bases, and 8 bases stayed unmatched. The chain's CDR3 is CSARDVQGSGEQFF. As DNA, the CDR3 is TGCAGTGCTAGAGATGTACAGGGGAGTGGTGAGCAGTTCTTC.

This clonotype was counted many times. The chain carries TRBV7-6 and TRBJ2-7, with D possibly matching TRBD2 (5 bases). Germline V gene lookup returns CDR1 SGHVS and CDR2 FNYEAQ. The CDR3 runs 16 residues. Trimming removed 7 bases from V and 4 bases from J, with 23 bases in between. DNA for the CDR3: TGTGCCAGCAAGGGCGCGGGCCCACTCTCTGGGTACGAGCAGTACTTC. It yields the protein CASKGAGPLSGYEQYF.

This chain joins TRBV20-1 and TRBJ2-7, with 7 bases aligning to TRBD1. This CDR3 region has 15 residues. Germline loops: CDR1 DFQATT, CDR2 SNEGSKA (reference sequence). The V segment lost 5 bases and the J segment 0 bases; nucleotides outside the gene matches: 10. The CDR3 is CSAPSDRVSSYEQYF. CDR3 coding DNA: TGCAGTGCTCCAAGTGACAGGGTTAGCTCCTACGAGCAGTACTTC.

This clonotype was seen many times. This CDR3 is CASSPPTYKQFF. In DNA, the CDR3 is TGTGCCAGCAGCCCCCCGACTTACAAGCAGTTCTTC. The V and J genes are TRBV12-3 or TRBV12-4 and TRBJ2-1; no firm D call. Trimming left V 6 bases short and J 11 bases short, with 14 bases between. This CDR3 comprises 12 residues.

This clonotype was recorded at least ten times. The rearrangement links TRBV2 to TRBJ2-3; 7 nucleotides align to TRBD2. Germline V gives CDR1 SNHLY, CDR2 FYNNEI. This CDR3 region has 14 residues. V lost 7 bases to trimming and J lost 5 bases; unmatched junction nucleotides: 9. This chain's CDR3 is CASTQRLAGDTQYF. The CDR3 DNA follows: TGTGCCAGCACCCAGCGGTTAGCGGGAGATACGCAGTATTTT.

This clonotype was picked up many times. The genes are TRBV6-5 and TRBJ2-1; 7 nucleotides align to TRBD2. This CDR3 spans 14 amino acids. J lost 5 bases, V lost 6 bases, and 7 bases had no gene match. Germline V gene sequence: CDR1 MNHEY, CDR2 SVGAGI. The CDR3 loop is CASSLSGPHNEQFF. Here the CDR3 DNA reads TGTGCCAGCAGCCTTAGCGGGCCCCACAATGAGCAGTTCTTC.

The chain recombines TRBV11-2 with TRBJ1-1, with unresolved D. Germline assignment: CDR1 SGHAT and CDR2 FQNNGV. The CDR3 is made up of 13 amino acids. V dropped 1 base and J dropped 4 bases, with 7 bases sitting between them. CDR3 nucleotides: TGTGCCAGCAGCTTAGTATCCAGCACTGAAGCTTTCTTT. Residues: CASSLVSSTEAFF.

This clonotype was seen repeatedly, ten times or more. The rearrangement joins TRBV7-9 to TRBJ1-1, with a weak D call TRBD1 (5 bases). V lost 2 bases and J 1 base, leaving 8 bases between the germline ends. The germline gives CDR1 SEHNR, CDR2 FQNEAQ (reference sequence). The CDR3 extends over 14 amino acids. The CDR3 DNA is TGTGCCAGCAGCTTACAGGGCGCGAACACTGAAGCTTTCTTT. Translation: CASSLQGANTEAFF.

The table lists this clonotype with many counts. CDR3: CASSSLGRGLYNEQFF. The CDR3, as DNA: TGTGCCAGCAGCTCCTTGGGGAGGGGGTTGTACAATGAGCAGTTCTTC. V usage is TRBV7-6 and J usage is TRBJ2-1, with D possibly TRBD2 on 7 matching bases. The CDR3 has 16 residues. V was shortened by 4 bases and J by 4 bases, with 17 bases between the two germline ends. The V gene's germline CDR1 is SGHVS and CDR2 FNYEAQ.

In this sample, this clonotype turned up many times. This chain uses TRBV7-8 with TRBJ1-6; D not certain. Looked up from germline, CDR1 is SGHVS and CDR2 is FQNEAQ. This CDR3 has 12 residues. The V and J ends lost 5 bases and 13 bases respectively, with 12 bases between them. The CDR3 loop is CASSLKVSPLHF. The CDR3 DNA reads as TGTGCCAGCAGCCTAAAAGTGTCTCCCCTCCACTTT.

This clonotype was observed many times. This chain links TRBV18 with TRBJ1-6, with D maybe TRBD1 (6 bases). The CDR3 length is 17 residues. Trimming stripped 1 base from V and 4 bases from J, with 14 bases between. The germline gives CDR1 KGHSH, CDR2 LQKENI. The CDR3 bases are TGTGCCAGCTCACCACGGGACAAGGGATCATATAATTCACCCCTCCACTTT. Encoded protein: CASSPRDKGSYNSPLHF.

This clonotype was recorded many times. The chain has TRBV5-4 and TRBJ2-2; 9 bases map to TRBD1. CDR1 SGHNT and CDR2 YYREEE come from the germline V gene (reference sequence). The CDR3 runs to 15 residues. Trimming cost V 4 bases and J 5 bases; bases outside gene matches: 6. CDR3 DNA sequence: TGTGCCAGCAGCACCGGGACAGGGAGGACCGGGGAGCTGTTTTTT. Amino acid sequence: CASSTGTGRTGELFF.

V usage is TRBV13 and J usage is TRBJ2-1, with 10 bases fitting TRBD1. The V gene end was trimmed by 5 bases and the J gene end by 1 base; junction bases not matched to a gene: 5. The germline gives CDR1 PRHDT, CDR2 FYEKMQ (reference sequence). There are 16 residues in the CDR3. CDR3 sequence reads: CASSARDRGSYNEQFF. The CDR3 DNA reads as TGTGCCAGCAGCGCGCGGGACAGGGGATCCTACAATGAGCAGTTCTTC.

This chain links TRBV4-1 with TRBJ2-7; a possible D gene is TRBD2 (6 bases). This CDR3 region has 12 residues. Per germline, CDR1 MGHRA and CDR2 YSYEKL. V was trimmed by 0 bases and J by 6 bases, leaving 6 bases between them. CDR3 loop: CASSQDGGEQYF. DNA for the CDR3: TGCGCCAGCAGCCAAGACGGGGGCGAGCAGTACTTC.

This clonotype was detected a few times. V usage is TRBV5-1 and J usage is TRBJ2-7; D is perhaps TRBD2 (6 bases). In germline, CDR1 is SGHRS, CDR2 YFSETQ. Between the trimmed V and J ends, which lost 3 bases and 2 bases, there was a span of 15 bases. CDR3 length: 15 residues. As DNA, the CDR3 is TGCGCCAGCAGCTGGGACTTAGCTCCTACCTACGAGCAGTACTTC. As protein: CASSWDLAPTYEQYF.